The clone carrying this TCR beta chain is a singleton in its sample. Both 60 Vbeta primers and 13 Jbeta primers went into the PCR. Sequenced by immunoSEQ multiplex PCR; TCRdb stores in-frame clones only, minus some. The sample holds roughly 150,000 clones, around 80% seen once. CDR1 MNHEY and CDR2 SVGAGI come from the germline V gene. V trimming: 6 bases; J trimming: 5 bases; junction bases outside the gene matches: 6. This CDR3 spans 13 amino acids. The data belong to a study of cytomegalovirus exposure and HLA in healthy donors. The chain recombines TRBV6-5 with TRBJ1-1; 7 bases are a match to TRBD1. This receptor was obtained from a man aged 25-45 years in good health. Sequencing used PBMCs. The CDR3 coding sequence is TGTGCCAGCAGGGCGACAGGGAGTACTGAAGCTTTCTTT. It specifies CASRATGSTEAFF.